This T cell receptor (beta chain) was observed in a study of a mutant IDH1 vaccine in newly diagnosed glioma. Turning to the study itself: Vaccines began 4-6 weeks after radiotherapy alone, or with temozolomide cycles.

Time point indicated: week 35, safety follow-up. Every single dose of the vaccine, 300 ug of mutant IDH1 20-mer peptide, came with topical imiquimod. This table comes from immunoSEQ multiplex PCR, and its TCRdb copy is limited to in-frame clones, with some not included. The sample has tens of thousands of clones, around nine tenths seen once. Looked up from germline, CDR1 is MNHEY and CDR2 is SMNVEV (reference sequence). V lost 3 bases and J lost 0; bases outside the gene matches: 2. This CDR3 spans 16 amino acids. To note about this clone: Its target is unknown.

The input for sequencing was PBMCs, taken from a glioma patient whose treatment included an IDH1 peptide vaccine. V and J are TRBV27 and TRBJ2-3; TRBD2 agrees at 11 bases. This TCR was sampled from a woman aged 40 to 50 with glioma. The CDR3 nucleotides read TGTGCCAGCAGTTTTTGGACTAGCGGGAGCACAGATACGCAGTATTTT. Translating gives CASSFWTSGSTDTQYF.